This TCR beta chain appears in the sequencing data of a study of shared clonotypes between healthy human individuals. Findings and limits, study-wide: Only blood samples were collected, and tissue repertoires likely differ.

Using immunoSEQ multiplex PCR, the repertoire was profiled, and TCRdb retains in-frame clones only, with some absent. The table records nearly 750,000 clones, approximately 72% of them present only once. This clone was detected only once. Its target is not known. Per the germline V gene, CDR1 is SGHTA and CDR2 is FQGTGA. The CDR3 has 15 residues. With V trimmed by 2 bases and J by 0 bases, 3 bases remained unmatched. The chain recombines TRBV7-3 with TRBJ2-5, with TRBD2 matching 7 bases. This clonotype originated in a woman aged 30 to 39 in good health. The sample comprised memory CD4+ T cells sorted from blood. Subset of the sample: CD45RA-negative fraction. CDR3 bases: TGTGCCAGCAGCTTACAGGGAGGGTACCAAGAGACCCAGTACTTC. Its translation is CASSLQGGYQETQYF.